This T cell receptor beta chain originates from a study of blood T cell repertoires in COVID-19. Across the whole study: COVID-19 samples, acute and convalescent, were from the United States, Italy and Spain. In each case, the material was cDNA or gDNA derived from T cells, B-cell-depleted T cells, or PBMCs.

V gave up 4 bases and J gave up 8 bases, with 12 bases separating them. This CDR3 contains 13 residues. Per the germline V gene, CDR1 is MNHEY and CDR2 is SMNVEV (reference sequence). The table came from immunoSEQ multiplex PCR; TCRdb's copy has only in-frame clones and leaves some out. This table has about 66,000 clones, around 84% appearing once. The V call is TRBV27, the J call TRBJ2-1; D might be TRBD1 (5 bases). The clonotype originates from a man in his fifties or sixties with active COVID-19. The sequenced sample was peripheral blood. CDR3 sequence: CASSSVREDEQFF. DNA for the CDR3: TGTGCCAGCAGTTCCGTCAGGGAAGATGAGCAGTTCTTC.